This entry describes one TCR beta chain. Its antigen is not identified. This entry belongs to a study of radiotherapy plus CTLA-4 blockade in lung cancer. Findings and limits, study-wide: How blood T cell clones changed early, along with interferon-beta, reportedly forecast response best.

Germline V lookup: CDR1 SGHNT, CDR2 YYREEE (reference sequence). The CDR3 length is 11 residues. Trimming took off 7 bases at V and 7 bases at J, with 9 bases between the two ends. The assay was immunoSEQ multiplex PCR, and TCRdb's table has in-frame clones only and misses some. Found here are roughly 32,000 clones, about 81% of them singletons; the top ten hold about 22%. The chain joins TRBV5-4 to TRBJ2-1, with D hard to call. This clonotype was sampled from a human donor with non-small cell lung cancer that progressed on radiotherapy plus ipilimumab. The sample here was peripheral blood, taken from a patient treated with radiotherapy plus ipilimumab. The CDR3 protein is CASRERNEQFF. The CDR3, as DNA: TGTGCCAGCCGCGAGAGGAATGAGCAGTTCTTC.